This is a list of T cell receptor beta chains from one sample in a study of tumor and adjacent non-tumor tissue in lung cancer. TCRdb re-analysed the multiplex PCR reads in MiXCR, keeping a single row per CDR3 protein. The sample records roughly 93,000 distinct CDR3 sequences, less than 75% being singletons. The specimen sequenced was lung tumor tissue. These receptors all come from a man in his sixties with non-small cell lung cancer. The CDR3 runs from the conserved cysteine through the conserved F or W. The order of the fields is CDR3 length, J gene, V gene, clone size, CDR3 protein. Rows give clone size only sometimes, using once, few, many, or a class for an expanded clone.

15,TRBJ1-4,TRBV4-2,-,CASRQDLGRGEKLFF
15,TRBJ1-6,TRBV6-2/TRBV6-3,-,CASSRQYRRDSPLHF
14,TRBJ2-4,TRBV29-1,-,CSVRPVLTKNTQYF
13,TRBJ1-1,TRBV6-2/TRBV6-3,once,CASSCGQGTEACF
12,TRBJ2-1,TRBV28,few,CASSSYSYEQFF
14,TRBJ1-5,TRBV5-1,many,CASSLTGKDQPQHF
16,TRBJ2-1,TRBV29-1,-,CSIGKNPSGVANEQFF
19,TRBJ2-7,TRBV7-9,-,CASSSQQQGGRAKYREQYF
11,TRBJ2-1,TRBV20-1,-,CSARDGRGQFF
11,TRBJ2-1,TRBV29-1,-,CCVAVHNEQFF
12,TRBJ2-7,TRBV2,-,CASCQDPYEQYF
15,-,TRBV20-1,-,CSAREGRLAGAEQFF
16,TRBJ2-1,TRBV4-2,-,CVSSQPGLASYNEQFF
14,TRBJ2-3,TRBV7-9,-,CASSSWRAGDTQYF
14,TRBJ2-1,TRBV6-2/TRBV6-3,-,CVSSAGLAGNEQFF
12,TRBJ2-1,TRBV29-1,-,CSVEARASEQLF
14,TRBJ2-7,TRBV20-1,-,CSAVEDGGPYEQYF
13,TRBJ1-2,TRBV6-2/TRBV6-3,-,CASSSYWTVDYTF
16,TRBJ2-2,TRBV4-3,many,CASSRETSGRTGELFF
16,TRBJ2-1,TRBV11-3,-,CARSLDPGRGYNEQFF
17,TRBJ2-4,TRBV11-1,few,CASSLGSSGGLNNIQYF
15,TRBJ2-2,TRBV12-5,-,CSSGLVLVGAGEPFF